What follows describes a single TCR beta chain. TCRdb's copy holds only in-frame clones and misses some; the assay was immunoSEQ multiplex PCR. The repertoire holds tens of thousands of clones, with approximately 96% as singletons. The CDR3 length is 14 residues. Germline CDR1 is SGHTA and CDR2 is FQGTGA. Trimming removed 3 bases from V and 4 bases from J; junction bases left unmatched: 4. This entry is derived from a study of preoperative IRX-2 immunotherapy in early breast cancer. Treatment indicated: preoperative locoregional IRX-2 cytokine immunotherapy. The clonotype comes from a human donor with breast cancer. The sequencing here drew on tumor tissue, taken after IRX-2 immunotherapy. The rearrangement uses TRBV7-3 and TRBJ2-5; TRBD2 agrees at 8 bases. CDR3 region: CASSFLGTRETQYF. The CDR3 DNA reads as TGTGCCAGCAGCTTCCTGGGGACTAGAGAGACCCAGTACTTC. The full variable domain, in which reference TRBV7-3 and TRBJ2-5 provide the parts outside the CDR3, is GAGVSQTPSNKVTEKGKYVELRCDPISGHTALYWYRQSLGQGPEFLIYFQGTGAADDSGLPNDRFFAVRPEGSVSTLKIQRTERGDSAVYLCASSFLGTRETQYFGPGTRLLVL.